This T cell receptor beta chain was obtained from a study of T cell responses to AZD1222 COVID-19 vaccine. General study points: In a largely white British group with more females than males, clonal diversity was possibly underestimated. CD4 TCRs covered the whole spike, strongest at regions 160-218 and 743-854. Unmutated variant regions reportedly attract nearly half of all spike-specific TCRs.

The CDR3 contains 12 residues. V shed 2 bases and J shed 8 bases, with 7 bases lying between them. Germline loops: CDR1 SGHVS, CDR2 FNYEAQ. Sequencing used immunoSEQ multiplex PCR; TCRdb keeps in-frame clones, though not all of them. The sample comprises 90,000 to 130,000 clones, about 94% of which are singletons, and about 3.1% rests with the top ten. Notes on this clone: Its antigen is not identified.

Sequencing was performed on peripheral blood, taken 28 days after the second AZD1222 dose. The chain combines TRBV7-6 with TRBJ2-1; no definite D call. The sequence was obtained from an adult who received the AZD1222 COVID-19 vaccine. The CDR3: CASSLRRDEQFF. In nucleotides, the CDR3 is TGTGCCAGCAGCTTAAGGAGAGATGAGCAGTTCTTC.